This T cell receptor (beta chain) was identified during a study of blood T cell repertoires in COVID-19. Study summary: COVID-19 samples, acute and convalescent, were from the United States, Italy and Spain. T cells, B-cell-depleted T cells, or PBMCs provided the cDNA or gDNA that served as material.

Sequencing used immunoSEQ multiplex PCR; TCRdb keeps in-frame clones, though not all of them. The profile shows 300,000 to 350,000 clones, roughly 89% of them singletons. CDR3 length equals 16 residues. CDR1 is PRHDT and CDR2 is FYEKMQ in the germline V gene (reference sequence). Between the trimmed V and J ends, which lost 0 bases and 1 base, there was a span of 12 bases. Ages ranged from roughly 18 to 100 years, with residence in about two dozen US areas. Material: PBMCs or T cells enriched from blood (not recorded which). This chain connects TRBV13 to TRBJ1-2; no clear D gene. This TCR was recovered from a woman in her late teens or twenties with acute COVID-19. For the CDR3, the DNA is TGTGCCAGCAGCTTAGGAGGAGGAAGTTATAACTATGGCTACACCTTC. It encodes CASSLGGGSYNYGYTF.